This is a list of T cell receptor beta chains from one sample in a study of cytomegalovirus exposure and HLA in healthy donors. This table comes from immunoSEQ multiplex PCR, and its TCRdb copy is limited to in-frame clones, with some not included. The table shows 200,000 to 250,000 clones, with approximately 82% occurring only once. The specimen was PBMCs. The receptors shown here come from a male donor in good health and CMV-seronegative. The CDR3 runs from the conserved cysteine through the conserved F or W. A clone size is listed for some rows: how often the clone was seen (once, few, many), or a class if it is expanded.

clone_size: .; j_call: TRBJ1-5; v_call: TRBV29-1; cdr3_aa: CSVVTGLGSNQPQHF
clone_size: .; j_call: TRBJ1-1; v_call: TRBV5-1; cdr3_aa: CASSLGAGNTEAFF
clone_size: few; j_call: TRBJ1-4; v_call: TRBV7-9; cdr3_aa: CSSSLVQATTNEKLFF
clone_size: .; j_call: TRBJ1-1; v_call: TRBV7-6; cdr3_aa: CASSSGTGNTEAFF
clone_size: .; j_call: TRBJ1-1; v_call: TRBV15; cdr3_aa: CATSRDRGTEAFF
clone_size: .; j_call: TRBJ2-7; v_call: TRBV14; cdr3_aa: CASSQALLAGGPHEQYF
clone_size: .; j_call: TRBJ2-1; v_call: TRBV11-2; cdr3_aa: CASSHGLAGAEQFF
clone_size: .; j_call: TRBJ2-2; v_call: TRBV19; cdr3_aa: CASSIPRRGGRNTGELFF
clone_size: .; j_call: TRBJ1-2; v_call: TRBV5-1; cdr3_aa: CASSLGQGDYGYTF
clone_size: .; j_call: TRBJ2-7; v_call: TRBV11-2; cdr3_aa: CASSLGGVYEQYF
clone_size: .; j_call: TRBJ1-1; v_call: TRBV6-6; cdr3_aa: CASTLNTEAFF
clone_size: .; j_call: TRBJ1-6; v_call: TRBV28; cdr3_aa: CASSLLGRGYNSPLHF
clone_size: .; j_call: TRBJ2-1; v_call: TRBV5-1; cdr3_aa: CASSGAGITRYNEQFF
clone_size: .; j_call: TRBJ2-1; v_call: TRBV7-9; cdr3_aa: CASSFRGQYNEQFF
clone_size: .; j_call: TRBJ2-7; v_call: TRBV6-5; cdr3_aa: CASRGGLADRYEQYF
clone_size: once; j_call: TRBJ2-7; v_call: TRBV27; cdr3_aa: CASSLFGLAGGSDEQYF
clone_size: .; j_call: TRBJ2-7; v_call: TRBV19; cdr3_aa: CASSISHWSSYEQYF
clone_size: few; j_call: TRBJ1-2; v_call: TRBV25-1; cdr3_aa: CASSTGAHYGYTF
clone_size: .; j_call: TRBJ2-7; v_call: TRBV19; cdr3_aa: CASSIQTWSSYEQYF